This TCR beta chain derives from a study of technical replicates of blood from a handful of donors. Repertoires were generated with immunoSEQ multiplex PCR, while TCRdb's copy carries only in-frame clones and drops some. The sample lists about 54,000 clones, 94% occurring once. This CDR3 is built from 14 residues. Germline CDR1 reads WSHSY; CDR2 reads SAAADI. Trimming stripped 0 bases from V and 5 bases from J, with 9 bases between. This rearrangement joins TRBV10-2 to TRBJ2-3, with D perhaps TRBD2 (6 bases). This TCR came from a human donor in good health. Specimen: T cells isolated from PBMCs. CDR3 loop: CASSESRGIDTQYF. In DNA form, the CDR3 reads TGCGCCAGCAGTGAGTCACGGGGGATAGATACGCAGTATTTT.